These T cell receptor beta chains were read from a single sample in a study of blood T cell repertoires in COVID-19. The protocol was immunoSEQ multiplex PCR, while the TCRdb copy is restricted to in-frame clones and leaves out a portion. The repertoire holds tens of thousands of clones, around 85% seen once, with approximately 4.6% in the top ten. The specimen was peripheral blood. These receptors originate from a man older than 75 with acute or convalescent COVID-19. Each CDR3 is given with its conserved first and last residue. The D gene is left open where the match is weak. Rows may omit the clone size; those that give it use once, few, many or a size class.

V gene,clone size,D gene,CDR3 length,J gene,CDR3 DNA,CDR3 protein
TRBV7-3,-,TRBD2,15,TRBJ2-1,TGTGCCAGCAGCTTAGATAGAGGACTAGGAAATGAGCAGTTCTTC,CASSLDRGLGNEQFF
TRBV6-1,-,-,17,TRBJ2-7,TGTGCCAGCAGTGAAGCGCTTGGGGGGGGCAGTTCCTACGAGCAGTACTTC,CASSEALGGGSSYEQYF
TRBV24-1,-,TRBD1,17,TRBJ2-5,TGTGCCACCAGTGATTTTCGGGACAGGGGGTCGAGGGGGACCCAGTACTTC,CATSDFRDRGSRGTQYF
TRBV19,-,TRBD1,14,TRBJ2-2,TGTGCCACCCCGGACAGGGCTAACACCGGGGAGCTGTTTTTT,CATPDRANTGELFF
TRBV5-1,once,TRBD2,16,TRBJ2-5,TGCGCCAGCAGCTTGACTAGCGGGGGCTGGGAAGAGACCCAGTACTTC,CASSLTSGGWEETQYF
TRBV7-9,-,-,15,TRBJ1-4,TGTGCCAGCAGCTTAGTCGGTGCAACTAATGAAAAACTGTTTTTT,CASSLVGATNEKLFF
TRBV7-3,-,TRBD2,17,TRBJ2-1,TGTGCCAGCAGCTTAAGTGGGACCGGGACTATCGACAATGAGCAGTTCTTC,CASSLSGTGTIDNEQFF
TRBV19,-,-,15,TRBJ2-4,TGTGCCAGTATGGCTTTTGTGGGCGCGTCGAACATTCAGTACTTC,CASMAFVGASNIQYF
TRBV14,-,-,15,TRBJ2-4,TGTGCCAGCAGCCCGGCGGGCGTAGCCAAAAACATTCAGTACTTC,CASSPAGVAKNIQYF
TRBV12-5,-,-,18,TRBJ1-2,TGTGCTAGTGGTTTGGTATTAGGTCAGGGCCCCAAGGGCTATGGCTACACCTTC,CASGLVLGQGPKGYGYTF
TRBV6-5,-,-,14,TRBJ2-7,TGTGCCAGCAATTACGGACGGGACTCCTACGAGCAGTACTTC,CASNYGRDSYEQYF
TRBV11-2,-,TRBD1,13,TRBJ2-7,TGTGCCAGCAGCACAGGGGGCTGGGACGAGCAGTACTTC,CASSTGGWDEQYF
TRBV19,-,-,13,TRBJ2-5,TGTGCCAGTAGCTCAGACTATCGTAAGACCCAGTACTTC,CASSSDYRKTQYF
TRBV27,-,TRBD1,17,TRBJ2-6,TGTGCCAGCGCCGGGACAGGGTTCTTTTCTGGGGCCAACGTCCTGACTTTC,CASAGTGFFSGANVLTF
TRBV11-3,-,TRBD1,15,TRBJ2-1,TGTGCCAGCAGCCCCCGGGACAGGGGATCGAATGAGCAGTTCTTC,CASSPRDRGSNEQFF
TRBV7-2,-,-,19,TRBJ1-2,TGTGCCAGCAGCTTAGTGGGCTCCCGGGGGGCCATCCTTAACTATGGCTACACCTTC,CASSLVGSRGAILNYGYTF
TRBV11-1,-,-,16,TRBJ2-7,TGTGCCAGCAGCTTAGGAGGGTCCACAAACACATACGAGCAGTACTTC,CASSLGGSTNTYEQYF
TRBV7-2,-,-,15,TRBJ1-5,TGTGCCAGCAGCCCAGTACACGGAGGGGATCAGCCCCAGCATTTT,CASSPVHGGDQPQHF
TRBV7-2,-,TRBD2,16,TRBJ2-2,TGTGCCAGCGTAAAGTATAGCGGGGGGTACACCGGGGAGCTGTTTTTT,CASVKYSGGYTGELFF
TRBV9,-,TRBD1,16,TRBJ2-7,TGTGCCAGCAGCGTAGGGGTGACAGGGGACTGGTACGAGCAGTACTTC,CASSVGVTGDWYEQYF
TRBV5-1,few,-,16,TRBJ2-3,TGCGCCAGCAGCTTGGTGACGGACAGCCTCACAGATACGCAGTATTTT,CASSLVTDSLTDTQYF
TRBV18,-,-,15,TRBJ2-3,TGTGCCAGCTCACCTCAAACAGGGTCGGAGGATACGCAGTATTTT,CASSPQTGSEDTQYF
TRBV24-1,-,-,16,TRBJ1-3,TGTGCCACCAGTGATCCCACAGGGAGCTCTGGAAACACCATATATTTT,CATSDPTGSSGNTIYF
TRBV11-2,-,-,14,TRBJ2-5,TGTGCCAGCAGCTTAAGTCTACACCAAGAGACCCAGTACTTC,CASSLSLHQETQYF
TRBV7-2,once,TRBD1,18,TRBJ2-2,TGTGCCAGCAGCTTAAGGGGACAGACCCAATCAAACACCGGGGAGCTGTTTTTT,CASSLRGQTQSNTGELFF
TRBV6-2/TRBV6-3,-,TRBD2,17,TRBJ2-5,TGTGCCAGCAGCCAGGGGAGGACTAGCGGGGGCGGAGAGACCCAGTACTTC,CASSQGRTSGGGETQYF
TRBV7-3,-,TRBD1,14,TRBJ1-1,TGTGCCAGCAGCGCTACAGGGGGGAACACTGAAGCTTTCTTT,CASSATGGNTEAFF
TRBV5-1,-,-,13,TRBJ1-1,TGCGCCAGCAGCTCGGGGAGTAACACTGAAGCTTTCTTT,CASSSGSNTEAFF
TRBV7-2,-,TRBD2,16,TRBJ2-3,TGTGCCAGCAGCGCCAGCGGGAGGAAATACACAGATACGCAGTATTTT,CASSASGRKYTDTQYF
TRBV18,-,TRBD1,13,TRBJ2-5,TGTGCCAGCTCACGGACAGGGCAAGAGACCCAGTACTTC,CASSRTGQETQYF
TRBV7-9,-,TRBD2,16,TRBJ2-3,TGTGCCAGCATCCCCCAGCGGCTAGCGGGCACAGATACGCAGTATTTT,CASIPQRLAGTDTQYF
TRBV5-4,-,TRBD1,17,TRBJ1-6,TGTGCCAGCAGGACCGGGACAGGGGGCTTGGTTAATTCACCCCTCCACTTT,CASRTGTGGLVNSPLHF
TRBV11-3,once,-,13,TRBJ2-5,TGTGCCAGCAGTTCAGGGTTGGGGGAGACCCAGTACTTC,CASSSGLGETQYF
TRBV9,-,-,17,TRBJ1-6,TGTGCCAGCAGCGTAGGGGGGCAGGGGATGTATAATTCACCCCTCCACTTT,CASSVGGQGMYNSPLHF
TRBV29-1,-,-,12,TRBJ2-5,TGCAGCGTCACCTCCGGGGAAGAGACCCAGTACTTC,CSVTSGEETQYF
TRBV12-3/TRBV12-4,-,-,13,TRBJ1-4,TGTGCCAGCAGTCCCAGGACAGAGGGAAAACTGTTTTTT,CASSPRTEGKLFF
TRBV25-1,-,TRBD1,14,TRBJ1-2,TGTGCCAGCAGTGAGGGACAGGGACCTTATGGCTACACCTTC,CASSEGQGPYGYTF